The clone carrying this T cell receptor (beta chain) was seen more than once but under ten times. Profiling relied on immunoSEQ multiplex PCR, and the TCRdb table lists in-frame clones only, not all of them. Among some 74,000 clones listed, 80% were seen once. The sample comes from a study of blood T cell repertoires in COVID-19. The receptor was derived from a human donor in a cohort sampled during active COVID-19. Sequencing was carried out using peripheral blood.

CDR3 in amino acids: CASSTSGGANTGELFF. CDR3 sequence (DNA): TGTGCCAGCAGCACCTCTGGCGGTGCGAACACCGGGGAGCTGTTTTTT. This chain links TRBV5-4 with TRBJ2-2; D is unclear. The CDR3 is 16 residues long. V gave up 4 bases and J gave up 0 bases, with 13 bases separating them. Germline V gene sequence: CDR1 SGHNT, CDR2 YYREEE (reference sequence).